This T cell receptor (beta chain) was obtained from a study of PD-1 blockade in classical Hodgkin lymphoma. For this clone: Its antigen is undetermined.

Documented time point: cycle 4 day 1 (C4D1), after about 6 weeks of nivolumab. Relapse was seen in all patients after autologous stem cell transplantation, and brentuximab vedotin exposure was variable. General study points: Unlike CD8+ TCR diversity, which did not rise significantly by C4D1, CD4+ TCR diversity did. Sources of repertoire differences remain undefined, possibly disease activity or prior therapy. Newly diagnosed patients were reported to exhibit reduced baseline TCR diversity relative to healthy donors.

Only in-frame clones appear in the TCRdb table, and some are missing; sequencing was by immunoSEQ multiplex PCR. The sample holds around 90,000 clones, just under 80% seen once. V lost 4 bases to trimming and J lost 4 bases; unmatched junction nucleotides: 6. Looked up from germline, CDR1 is SGHTA and CDR2 is FQGNSA. The CDR3 loop spans 15 amino acids. The sequence came from a human donor with classical Hodgkin lymphoma. This chain uses TRBV7-2 with TRBJ2-5, with TRBD2 matching over 10 bases. Sequencing was performed on peripheral blood mononuclear cells (PBMCs), taken before the fourth cycle of nivolumab. CDR3 sequence reads: CASSWPSGRGETQYF. In DNA form, the CDR3 reads TGTGCCAGCAGCTGGCCTAGCGGGAGAGGAGAGACCCAGTACTTC. The entire variable domain, with the rest obtained from reference TRBV7-2 and TRBJ2-5, is as follows: GAGVSQSPSNKVTEKGKDVELRCDPISGHTALYWYRQSLGQGLEFLIYFQGNSAPDKSGLPSDRFSAERTGGSVSTLTIQRTQQEDSAVYLCASSWPSGRGETQYFGPGTRLLVL.